This entry features one T cell receptor (beta chain) sequence. The CDR3 runs to 15 residues. Per the germline V gene, CDR1 is MNHEY and CDR2 is SVGAGI. V shed 7 bases and J shed 4 bases, with 17 bases lying between them. Generated by immunoSEQ multiplex PCR, the TCRdb table keeps only in-frame clones and is missing some. The repertoire holds over 70,000 clones, with more than 85% as singletons. This sample is part of a study of T cell changes during pregnancy in multiple sclerosis. The chain employs TRBV6-5 and TRBJ2-1; weak D call: TRBD2 (5 bases). The source was peripheral blood, collected in the first trimester of pregnancy. The sequence derives from a female donor in good health, enrolled as a control in a pregnancy study. CDR3 bases: TGTGCCAGCACCCCTCTAGCCCCTGCTTACAATGAGCAGTTCTTC. Translating it yields CASTPLAPAYNEQFF.